These 28 T cell receptor beta chains were sequenced from one sample in a study of vaccination and CD4 T cells after COVID-19 (dated by TCRdb to the early 2020s). The library was prepared using PCR. The sequencer listed for this sample is Illumina iSeq 100. DNA from cultured CD4+ T cells was subjected to TCR sequencing with the Oncomine TCR Beta short-read assay at the Johns Hopkins FTIC core. TCRdb ran its own pipeline on the public reads, namely fastp trimming at Q25 and MiXCR clone calling, and kept in-frame beta chains. Each record represents a unique CDR3 protein, reported with the most common genes and DNA among its rows. The sample contains fewer than 20,000 distinct CDR3 sequences, approximately 52% of them found a single time. Around 13% of the sample lies in the top ten. What this sample's treatment or condition label stands for: roughly ten-day PBMC culture with coronavirus spike peptide pools or control peptides (ViraFEST assay).

Their antigens are not known. The specimen sequenced was CD4+ T cells from blood, cultured in vitro. The receptors stem from a human donor who had recovered from COVID-19.

In its sample, this clonotype was seen a few times. The V gene is TRBV20-1, the J gene TRBJ2-7; TRBD1 agrees at 10 bases. Looked up from germline, CDR1 is DFQATT and CDR2 is SNEGSKA (reference sequence). The V segment lost 4 bases and the J segment 5 bases; nucleotides outside the gene matches: 26. This CDR3 contains 20 residues. CDR3 loop: CSAIPLPGQGTRIGSNEQYF. In nucleotides, the CDR3 is TGCAGTGCTATCCCCCTACCGGGACAGGGGACTAGAATAGGGTCGAACGAGCAGTACTTC.

This clonotype appeared once. V and J are TRBV24-1 and TRBJ2-7, with 10 positions matching TRBD1. V lost 3 bases to trimming and J lost 6 bases; unmatched junction nucleotides: 1. The CDR3 loop spans 13 amino acids. CDR1 and CDR2 (germline): KGHDR, SFDVKD. CDR3 in amino acids: CATSDGDRGEQYF. The CDR3 DNA sequence: TGTGCCACCAGTGATGGGGACAGGGGCGAGCAGTACTTC.

The V call is TRBV10-3, the J call TRBJ1-2; TRBD1 matches 9 bases. Germline lookup yields CDR1 ENHRY and CDR2 SYGVKD. The CDR3 loop spans 12 amino acids. V shed 11 bases, J shed 8 bases, and the junction held 9 bases outside the gene matches. The CDR3 protein is CAASQGAQGYTF. CDR3 nucleotide sequence: TGTGCCGCGTCACAGGGGGCGCAGGGCTACACCTTC.

The CDR3: CASSPVGLAVGTQYF. In nucleotides, the CDR3 is TGTGCCAGCAGCCCAGTGGGACTAGCGGTGGGTACGCAGTATTTT. The chain is built from TRBV12-3 or TRBV12-4 and TRBJ2-3; 11 nucleotides line up with TRBD2. The CDR3 is made up of 15 amino acids. V was pared by 6 bases and J by 8 bases, with 10 bases of the junction left unmatched.

The chain recombines TRBV20-1 with TRBJ2-7; TRBD2 aligns across 9 bases. The CDR3 is 14 amino acids. Losses at the gene ends were 3 bases for V and 5 bases for J; bases not matched to a gene: 8. Germline values: CDR1 DFQATT, CDR2 SNEGSKA (reference sequence). The CDR3 loop is CSASGRGGVHEQYF. DNA of the CDR3: TGCAGTGCTAGCGGGCGGGGGGGTGTACACGAGCAGTACTTC.

The sample holds one count of this clonotype. The chain joins TRBV20-1 to TRBJ2-3; TRBD1 matches at 8 bases. V was pared by 1 base and J by 3 bases, with 3 bases of the junction left unmatched. Per germline, CDR1 DFQATT and CDR2 SNEGSKA (reference sequence). The CDR3 runs to 14 residues. CDR3 nucleotides: TGCAGTGCTAGAGGGGGACAGGCTACAGATACGCAGTATTTT. It yields the protein CSARGGQATDTQYF.

This clonotype was seen just once. The V gene is TRBV5-5, the J gene TRBJ2-5, with D possibly called TRBD1 or TRBD2 (5 bases each). Germline V gene sequence: CDR1 SGHKS, CDR2 YYEKEE (reference sequence). This CDR3 comprises 15 residues. Deletions cut 3 bases from V and 5 bases from J, with 17 bases between. CDR3 nucleotide sequence: TGTGCCAGCAGCTCCCCAGGGACGGGGTCGGAGACCCAGTACTTC. This encodes CASSSPGTGSETQYF.

This clonotype was recorded only once. The J gene is TRBJ2-2, the V gene TRBV20-1, with a weak D call TRBD1 (5 bases). This CDR3 is 14 amino acids long. Trimming removed 5 bases from V and 3 bases from J, with 13 bases in between. Germline V gene data show CDR1 as DFQATT and CDR2 as SNEGSKA (reference sequence). For the CDR3, the DNA is TGCAGTGCTGGGCTTCAGGGATACACCGGGGAGCTGTTTTTT. Translated, it gives CSAGLQGYTGELFF.

The chain links TRBV19 to TRBJ1-1; tentative D call: TRBD1 (6 bases). This CDR3 comprises 16 residues. Germline lookup yields CDR1 LNHDA and CDR2 SQIVND (reference sequence). V was cut by 3 bases and J by 3 bases, with 17 bases left in between. CDR3 loop: CASSILRAGADTEAFF. The CDR3 coding sequence is TGTGCCAGTAGTATTTTGAGGGCAGGGGCCGACACTGAAGCTTTCTTT.

This clonotype occurred a few times. The V and J genes are TRBV6-1 and TRBJ1-1; D is ambiguous. Germline V gene lookup returns CDR1 MNHNS and CDR2 SASEGT. Trimming shortened V by 2 bases and J by 0 bases, and 7 bases separated the two germline ends. This CDR3 spans 14 amino acids. CDR3 coding DNA: TGTGCCAGCAGTGAACAAGGATTGAACACTGAAGCTTTCTTT. It specifies CASSEQGLNTEAFF.

The chain joins TRBV20-1 to TRBJ1-1; D may be TRBD1 (6 bases). Germline loops: CDR1 DFQATT, CDR2 SNEGSKA (reference sequence). The CDR3 sequence is 15 residues long. Trimming removed 2 bases at V and 2 bases at J, with 15 bases between. The CDR3 reads CSARNFRDTNTEAFF. As DNA, the CDR3 is TGCAGTGCTAGAAACTTCAGGGACACCAACACTGAAGCTTTCTTT.

This clonotype showed up just a few times. The chain joins TRBV7-9 to TRBJ1-2; 8 positions agree with TRBD1. The CDR3 sequence is 18 residues long. Unmatched junction bases numbered 11, after V lost 2 bases and J lost 0 bases. The germline V gene encodes CDR1 SEHNR and CDR2 FQNEAQ (reference sequence). The DNA of the CDR3 is TGTGCCAGCAGCTTATATCGGACAGGGCCTGCCCCTAACTATGGCTACACCTTC. Translation gives CASSLYRTGPAPNYGYTF.

This clonotype appeared once. The J gene is TRBJ2-3, the V gene TRBV5-4; no clear D. Germline assignment: CDR1 SGHNT and CDR2 YYREEE (reference sequence). This CDR3 comprises 12 residues. The V end was cut by 4 bases, the J end by 0 bases, with 3 bases between. CDR3 nucleotides: TGTGCCAGCAGCCGGAGCACAGATACGCAGTATTTT. This codes for CASSRSTDTQYF.

This sequence joins TRBV19 and TRBJ1-5; no clear D. The CDR3 covers 14 residues. V lost 7 bases and J 5 bases, leaving 15 bases between the germline ends. The germline gives CDR1 LNHDA, CDR2 SQIVND (reference sequence). CDR3 bases: TGTGCCAGTACCTCTGACGGGTTATATCAGCCCCAGCATTTT. Amino acids: CASTSDGLYQPQHF.

This chain uses TRBV19 with TRBJ2-2; D perhaps matches TRBD1 (6 bases). The CDR3 runs to 14 residues. Trimming stripped 4 bases from V and 1 base from J, with 7 bases between. Per germline, CDR1 LNHDA and CDR2 SQIVND (reference sequence). CDR3 DNA sequence: TGTGCCAGTAGTAGGGGACAGAACACCGGGGAGCTGTTTTTT. This codes for CASSRGQNTGELFF.

The CDR3 reads CASSTRTSGLYNEQFF. The CDR3 coding sequence is TGTGCCAGCAGCACCCGGACTAGCGGGTTGTACAATGAGCAGTTCTTC. This chain uses TRBV27 with TRBJ2-1, with TRBD2 matching 11 bases. Germline CDR1 and CDR2: MNHEY and SMNVEV (reference sequence). Trimming took 6 bases from V and 4 from J; bases not matched to a gene: 8. The CDR3 consists of 16 residues.

The chain recombines TRBV28 with TRBJ2-7, with TRBD1 identical over 8 bases. The CDR3 contains 15 residues. Trimming cost V 6 bases and J 1 base; bases outside gene matches: 8. The germline CDR1 and CDR2 sequences are MDHEN and SYDVKM. The CDR3 loop reads CASSSGTGLSYEQYF. In DNA, the CDR3 is TGTGCCAGCAGCTCTGGGACAGGATTATCCTACGAGCAGTACTTC.

The chain carries TRBV7-2 and TRBJ2-7; the match to TRBD1 covers 8 bases. The CDR3 has 17 amino acids. The V segment lost 2 bases and the J segment 4 bases; nucleotides outside the gene matches: 13. Per germline, CDR1 SGHTA and CDR2 FQGNSA. The CDR3 reads CASSLSLGQGRGYEQYF. DNA for the CDR3: TGTGCCAGCAGCTTATCCCTTGGACAGGGCCGGGGGTACGAGCAGTACTTC.

This clonotype was detected only a few times. The rearrangement uses TRBV7-9 and TRBJ2-7; 7 nucleotides agree with TRBD2. The V and J ends lost 5 bases and 5 bases, in that order; junction bases with no gene match: 12. CDR3 length: 15 amino acids. Germline CDR1 is SEHNR and CDR2 is FQNEAQ (reference sequence). The CDR3 sequence: CASSPNLREFNEQYF. The CDR3 DNA reads as TGTGCCAGCAGCCCGAATCTGCGGGAGTTCAACGAGCAGTACTTC.

V usage is TRBV24-1 and J usage is TRBJ2-2, with D maybe TRBD2 (5 bases). Germline CDR1 and CDR2: KGHDR and SFDVKD. V was cut by 5 bases and J by 0 bases, with 9 bases left in between. The CDR3 covers 15 residues. The CDR3 nucleotides read TGTGCCACCAGTGGGACTGGCTCGAACACCGGGGAGCTGTTTTTT. The encoded protein is CATSGTGSNTGELFF.

The chain is built from TRBV6-1 and TRBJ2-3; the match to TRBD2 covers 10 bases. Germline V gene sequence: CDR1 MNHNS, CDR2 SASEGT. V was clipped by 4 bases and J by 7 bases; unmatched bases: 8. The CDR3 consists of 15 residues. Written as DNA, the CDR3 is TGTGCCAGCAGTGCAACTAGCGGGACCGTTTATACGCAGTATTTT. Encoded protein: CASSATSGTVYTQYF.

The chain uses TRBV11-3 and TRBJ2-1; possibly TRBD2 for D (5 bases). Germline values: CDR1 SGHNT, CDR2 YENEEA. V lost 5 bases, J lost 7 bases, and 21 bases lay in between. The CDR3 runs to 16 residues. The CDR3 coding sequence is TGTGCCAGCAGCCTTGGGAGAATCGCGGCAGGTAATGAGCAGTTCTTC. Amino acid sequence: CASSLGRIAAGNEQFF.

This chain uses TRBV19 with TRBJ1-6, with D perhaps TRBD1 (5 bases). V lost 7 bases and J 7 bases, leaving 14 bases between the germline ends. Looked up from germline, CDR1 is LNHDA and CDR2 is SQIVND (reference sequence). This CDR3 has 14 amino acids. CDR3 residues: CASIQQGGNSPLHF. As DNA, the CDR3 is TGTGCCAGTATTCAGCAGGGAGGCAATTCACCCCTCCACTTT.

The chain is built from TRBV19 and TRBJ2-7; 14 bases are a match to TRBD2. This CDR3 comprises 18 residues. Germline CDR1 LNHDA, CDR2 SQIVND (reference sequence). Trimming cost V 6 bases and J 0 bases; bases outside gene matches: 10. The CDR3 sequence: CASSPTGTSGGLSYEQYF. The CDR3 DNA reads as TGTGCCAGTAGCCCGACCGGGACTAGCGGGGGCCTCTCCTACGAGCAGTACTTC.

This clonotype was counted a single time. V gene TRBV5-4 combines with J gene TRBJ1-2, with D unclear. Germline V CDR1 and CDR2: SGHNT, YYREEE (reference sequence). This CDR3 contains 13 residues. V gave up 4 bases and J gave up 1 base, with 8 bases separating them. The CDR3 sequence: CASSRADNYGYTF. CDR3 DNA sequence: TGTGCCAGCAGCCGGGCGGATAACTATGGCTACACCTTC.

The genes are TRBV18 and TRBJ2-7, with D perhaps TRBD2 (6 bases). The CDR3 is 14 amino acids. With 1 base removed from V and 3 bases from J, the gap between germline ends came to 10 bases. Germline assignment: CDR1 KGHSH and CDR2 LQKENI. The CDR3 here is CASSPRDWGYEQYF. CDR3 DNA: TGTGCCAGCTCACCACGGGACTGGGGCTACGAGCAGTACTTC.

The chain is built from TRBV10-3 and TRBJ1-5, with TRBD1 identical over 10 bases. V shed 6 bases, J shed 4 bases, and the junction held 3 bases outside the gene matches. Germline V CDR1 and CDR2: ENHRY, SYGVKD. CDR3 length: 14 amino acids. The CDR3 is CAISPGQGNQPQHF. The CDR3, as DNA: TGTGCCATCAGCCCGGGACAGGGGAATCAGCCCCAGCATTTT.

The gene calls are TRBV27 and TRBJ1-1, with 7 bases aligning to TRBD1. Germline CDR1 MNHEY, CDR2 SMNVEV (reference sequence). Germline trimming cut 0 bases from V and 2 bases from J; bases unmatched to any gene: 3. The CDR3 consists of 15 residues. The CDR3 region has the DNA TGTGCCAGCAGTTTATCCAGGGGGGGAAACACTGAAGCTTTCTTT. Encoded protein: CASSLSRGGNTEAFF.